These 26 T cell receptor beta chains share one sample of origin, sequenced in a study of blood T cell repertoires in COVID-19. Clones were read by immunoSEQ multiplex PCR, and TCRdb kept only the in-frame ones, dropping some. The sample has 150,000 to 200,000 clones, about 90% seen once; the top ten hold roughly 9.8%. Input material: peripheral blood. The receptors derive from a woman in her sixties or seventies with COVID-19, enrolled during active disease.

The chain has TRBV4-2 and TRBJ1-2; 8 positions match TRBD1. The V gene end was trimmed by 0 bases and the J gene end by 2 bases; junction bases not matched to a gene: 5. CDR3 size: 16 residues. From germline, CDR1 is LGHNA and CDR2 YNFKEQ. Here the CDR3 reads CASSQDLTGGNYGYTF. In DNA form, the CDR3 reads TGTGCCAGCAGCCAAGATCTCACAGGGGGGAACTATGGCTACACCTTC.

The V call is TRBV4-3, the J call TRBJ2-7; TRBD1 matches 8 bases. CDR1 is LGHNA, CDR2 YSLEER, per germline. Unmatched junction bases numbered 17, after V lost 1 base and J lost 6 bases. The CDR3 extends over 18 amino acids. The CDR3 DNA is TGCGCCAGCAGCCAAGGGGGGGCAGGGGGCTTTTTCGGGCCCGAGCAGTACTTC. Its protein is CASSQGGAGGFFGPEQYF.

CDR3: CASITQGIPRLAARRGQFF. The CDR3 nucleotides are TGTGCCAGTATAACGCAGGGGATTCCAAGACTAGCGGCCAGACGGGGGCAGTTCTTC. The J gene is TRBJ2-1, the V gene TRBV19; 9 positions match TRBD2. The germline gives CDR1 LNHDA, CDR2 SQIVND (reference sequence). Trimming removed 7 bases from V and 12 bases from J; junction bases left unmatched: 28. The CDR3 length is 19 residues.

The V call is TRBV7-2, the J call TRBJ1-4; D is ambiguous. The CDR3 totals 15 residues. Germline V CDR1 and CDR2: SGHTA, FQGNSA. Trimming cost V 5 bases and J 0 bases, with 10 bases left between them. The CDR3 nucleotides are TGTGCCAGCAGCCCCCACGGTGCAACTAATGAAAAACTGTTTTTT. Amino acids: CASSPHGATNEKLFF.

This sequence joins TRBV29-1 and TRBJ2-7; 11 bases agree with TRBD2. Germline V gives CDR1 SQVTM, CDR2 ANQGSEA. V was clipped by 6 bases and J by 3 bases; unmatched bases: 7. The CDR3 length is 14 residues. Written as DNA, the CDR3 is TGCAGCGTACGAACTAGCGGGAGTATCTACGAGCAGTACTTC. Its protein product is CSVRTSGSIYEQYF.

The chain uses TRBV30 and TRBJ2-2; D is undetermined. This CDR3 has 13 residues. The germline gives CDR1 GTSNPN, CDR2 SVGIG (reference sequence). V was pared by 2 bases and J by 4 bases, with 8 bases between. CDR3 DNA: TGTGCCTGGAGTTCGACTTTCACCGGGGAGCTGTTTTTT. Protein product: CAWSSTFTGELFF.

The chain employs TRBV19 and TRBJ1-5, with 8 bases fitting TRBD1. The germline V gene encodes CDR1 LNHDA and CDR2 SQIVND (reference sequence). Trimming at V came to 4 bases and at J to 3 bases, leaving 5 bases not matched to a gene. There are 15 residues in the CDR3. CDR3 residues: CASSRKDRDNQPQHF. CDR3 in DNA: TGTGCCAGTAGTAGAAAGGACAGGGACAATCAGCCCCAGCATTTT.

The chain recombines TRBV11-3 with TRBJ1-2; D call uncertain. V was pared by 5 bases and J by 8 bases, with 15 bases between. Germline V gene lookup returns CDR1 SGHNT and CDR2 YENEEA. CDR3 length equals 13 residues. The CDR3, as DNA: TGTGCCAGCAGCCAAGGACCGGGAGAAGGCTACACCTTC. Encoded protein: CASSQGPGEGYTF.

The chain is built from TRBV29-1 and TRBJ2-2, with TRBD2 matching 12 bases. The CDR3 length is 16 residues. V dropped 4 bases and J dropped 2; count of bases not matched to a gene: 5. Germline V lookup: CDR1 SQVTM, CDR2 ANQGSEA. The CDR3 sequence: CSVGPSGRANTGELFF. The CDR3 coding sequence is TGCAGCGTTGGCCCTAGCGGGAGGGCAAACACCGGGGAGCTGTTTTTT.

As DNA, the CDR3 is TGTGCCAGCAGCTCAGGGGTTGGACAGCCCCAGCATTTT. Its translation is CASSSGVGQPQHF. J is TRBJ1-5 and V is TRBV7-3, with D perhaps TRBD1 (6 bases). The length of the CDR3 is 13 residues. Germline CDR1 reads SGHTA; CDR2 reads FQGTGA. V gave up 4 bases and J gave up 7 bases, with 11 bases separating them.

CDR3 in DNA: TGTGCCAGCAGACAGGGGATTAATGAAAAACTGTTTTTT. Translated, it gives CASRQGINEKLFF. The rearrangement joins TRBV6-5 to TRBJ1-4; TRBD1 agrees at 7 bases. CDR1 and CDR2 from the germline V gene are MNHEY and SVGAGI. This CDR3 is built from 13 residues. The junction had 2 bases not matched to a gene; V was cut back by 6 bases and J by 4 bases.

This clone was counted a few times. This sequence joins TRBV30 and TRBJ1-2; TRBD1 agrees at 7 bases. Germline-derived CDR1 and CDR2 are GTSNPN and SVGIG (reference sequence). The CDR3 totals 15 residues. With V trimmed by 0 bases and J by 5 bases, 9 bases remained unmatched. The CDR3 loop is CAWSVAGPGGYGYTF. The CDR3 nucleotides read TGTGCCTGGAGTGTTGCGGGGCCAGGGGGTTATGGCTACACCTTC.

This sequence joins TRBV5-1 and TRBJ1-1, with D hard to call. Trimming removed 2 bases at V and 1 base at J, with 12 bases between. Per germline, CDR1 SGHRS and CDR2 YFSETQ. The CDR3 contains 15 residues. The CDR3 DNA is TGCGCCAGCAGCTTCTCCCACCCCAGGAACACTGAAGCTTTCTTT. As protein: CASSFSHPRNTEAFF.

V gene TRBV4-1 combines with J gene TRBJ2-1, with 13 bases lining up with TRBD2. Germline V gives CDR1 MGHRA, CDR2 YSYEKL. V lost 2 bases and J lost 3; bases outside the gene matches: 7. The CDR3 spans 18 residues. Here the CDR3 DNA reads TGCGCCAGCAGCCAACACCCCCGGACTAGCGGGAGCTACAATGAGCAGTTCTTC. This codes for CASSQHPRTSGSYNEQFF.

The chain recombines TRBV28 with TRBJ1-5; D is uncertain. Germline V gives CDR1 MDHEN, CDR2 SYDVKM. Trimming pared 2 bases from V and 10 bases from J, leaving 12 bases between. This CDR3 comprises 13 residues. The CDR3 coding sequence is TGTGCCAGCAGTTTACAAGGAGTACAACCCCAGCATTTT. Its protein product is CASSLQGVQPQHF.

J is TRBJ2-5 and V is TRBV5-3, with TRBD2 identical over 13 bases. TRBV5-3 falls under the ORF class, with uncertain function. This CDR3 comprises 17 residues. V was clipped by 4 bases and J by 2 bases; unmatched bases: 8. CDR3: CARSLRLAGGVQETQYF. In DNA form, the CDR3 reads TGTGCCAGAAGCCTTCGACTAGCGGGGGGCGTACAAGAGACCCAGTACTTC.

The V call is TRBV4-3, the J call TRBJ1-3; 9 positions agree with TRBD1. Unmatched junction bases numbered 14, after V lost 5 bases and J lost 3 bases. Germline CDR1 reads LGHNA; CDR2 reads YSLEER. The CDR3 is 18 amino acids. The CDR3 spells CASSEQVYTGGVGNTIYF. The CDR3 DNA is TGCGCCAGCAGCGAGCAAGTTTACACAGGGGGCGTTGGAAACACCATATATTTT.

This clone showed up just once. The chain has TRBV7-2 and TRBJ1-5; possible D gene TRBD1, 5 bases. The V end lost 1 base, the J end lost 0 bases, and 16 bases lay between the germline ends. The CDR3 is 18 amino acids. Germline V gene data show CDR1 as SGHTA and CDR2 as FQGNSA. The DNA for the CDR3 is TGTGCCAGCAGCTTAGGGCAGGGCTTTACTTATAGCAATCAGCCCCAGCATTTT. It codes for CASSLGQGFTYSNQPQHF.

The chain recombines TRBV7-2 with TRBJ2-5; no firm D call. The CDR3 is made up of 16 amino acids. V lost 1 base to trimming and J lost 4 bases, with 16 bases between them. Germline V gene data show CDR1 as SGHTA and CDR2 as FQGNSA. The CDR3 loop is CASSLGLATPGETQYF. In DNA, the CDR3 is TGTGCCAGCAGCTTAGGGCTCGCCACACCGGGAGAGACCCAGTACTTC.

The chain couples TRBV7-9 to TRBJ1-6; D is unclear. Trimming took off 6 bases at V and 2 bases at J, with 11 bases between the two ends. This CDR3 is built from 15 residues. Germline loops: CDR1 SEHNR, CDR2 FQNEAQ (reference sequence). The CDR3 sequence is CASREGGTYNSPLHF. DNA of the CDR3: TGTGCCAGCAGGGAGGGTGGAACCTATAATTCACCCCTCCACTTT.

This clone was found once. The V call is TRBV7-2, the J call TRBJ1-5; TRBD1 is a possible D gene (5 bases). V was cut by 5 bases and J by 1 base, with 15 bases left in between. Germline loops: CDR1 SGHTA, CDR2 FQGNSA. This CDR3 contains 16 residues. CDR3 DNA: TGTGCCAGCAGCCCCGCGGGGCAGCCAAGCAATCAGCCCCAGCATTTT. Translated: CASSPAGQPSNQPQHF.

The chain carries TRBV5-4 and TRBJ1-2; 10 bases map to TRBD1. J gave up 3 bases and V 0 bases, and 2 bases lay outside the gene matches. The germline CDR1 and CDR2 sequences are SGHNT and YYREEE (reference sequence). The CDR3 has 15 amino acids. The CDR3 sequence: CASSLETGGHYGYTF. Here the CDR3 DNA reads TGTGCCAGCAGCTTGGAGACAGGGGGCCACTATGGCTACACCTTC.

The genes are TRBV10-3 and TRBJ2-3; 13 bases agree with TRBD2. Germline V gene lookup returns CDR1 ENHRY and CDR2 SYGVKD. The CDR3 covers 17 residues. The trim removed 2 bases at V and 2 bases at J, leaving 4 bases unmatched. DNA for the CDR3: TGTGCCATCAGTGAGAGGACTAGCGGGAGTGCCACAGATACGCAGTATTTT. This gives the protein CAISERTSGSATDTQYF.

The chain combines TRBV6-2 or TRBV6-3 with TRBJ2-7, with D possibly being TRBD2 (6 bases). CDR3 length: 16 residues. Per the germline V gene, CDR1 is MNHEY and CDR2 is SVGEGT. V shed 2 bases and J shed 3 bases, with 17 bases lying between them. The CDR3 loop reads CASSYPPGLANYEQYF. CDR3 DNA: TGTGCCAGCAGTTACCCCCCGGGGCTAGCGAACTACGAGCAGTACTTC.

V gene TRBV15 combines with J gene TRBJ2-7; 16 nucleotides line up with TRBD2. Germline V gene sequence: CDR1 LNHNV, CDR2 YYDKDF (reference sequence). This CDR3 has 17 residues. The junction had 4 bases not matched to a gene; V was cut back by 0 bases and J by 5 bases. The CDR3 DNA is TGTGCCACCAGCAGAGAGGGACTAGCGGGAGGGTACGACGAGCAGTACTTC. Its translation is CATSREGLAGGYDEQYF.

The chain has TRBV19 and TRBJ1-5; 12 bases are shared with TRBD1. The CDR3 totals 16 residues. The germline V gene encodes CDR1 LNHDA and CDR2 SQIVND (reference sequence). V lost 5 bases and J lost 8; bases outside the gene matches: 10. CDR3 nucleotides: TGTGCCAGTAGTTCGAGGGACAGGGGGCCATGGAAGCCCCAGCATTTT. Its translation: CASSSRDRGPWKPQHF.